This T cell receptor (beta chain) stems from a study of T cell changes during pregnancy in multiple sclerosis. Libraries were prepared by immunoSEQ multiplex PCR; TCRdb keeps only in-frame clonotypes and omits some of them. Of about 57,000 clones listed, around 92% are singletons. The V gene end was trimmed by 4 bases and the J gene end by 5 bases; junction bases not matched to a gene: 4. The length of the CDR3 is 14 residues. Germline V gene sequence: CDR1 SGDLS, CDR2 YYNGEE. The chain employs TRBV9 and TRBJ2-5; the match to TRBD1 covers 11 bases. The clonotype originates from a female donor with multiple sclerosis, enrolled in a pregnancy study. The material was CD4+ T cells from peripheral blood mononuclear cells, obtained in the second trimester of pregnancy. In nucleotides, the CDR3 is TGTGCCAGCAGCAGGGACAGGGGGGTTGAGACCCAGTACTTC. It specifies CASSRDRGVETQYF.